The 16 T cell receptor beta chains in this list originate from one sample, sequenced in a study of blood T cells in healthy people across ages. Together with a sample-barcoded 5' primer, a J-beta primer mix was included in a second PCR lasting about 6 to 11 cycles. MiXCR, run by TCRdb on the 5' RACE reads, gives a single entry per CDR3 protein. Of over a million distinct CDR3 sequences detected, 20% to 25% appear once; the ten largest clones hold approximately 0.75%. The same sample was also used in a study of T cells of mothers and their children.

The sequenced sample was blood. Receptors originate from a girl aged 2-10 years in good health.

V usage is TRBV4-1 and J usage is TRBJ2-5, with D perhaps matching TRBD2 (5 bases). V gave up 9 bases and J gave up 11 bases, with 25 bases separating them. The CDR3 is 14 residues long. Germline CDR1 MGHRA, CDR2 YSYEKL. DNA of the CDR3: TGCGCCAGTTCCGTAGCCTCGGGGTGGGGAGAGCAGTACTTC. The encoded protein is CASSVASGWGEQYF.

This sequence joins TRBV5-1 and TRBJ2-1; TRBD2 agrees at 8 bases. J gave up 5 bases and V 8 bases, and 12 bases lay outside the gene matches. The CDR3 is 15 residues long. CDR1 SGHRS and CDR2 YFSETQ come from the germline V gene. CDR3 bases: TGCGCCAGTGGTTTGACTAGCGAGAGTAACAATGAGCAGTTCTTC. Its protein is CASGLTSESNNEQFF.

The chain is built from TRBV24-1 and TRBJ2-2, with TRBD2 identical over 10 bases. The CDR3 totals 17 residues. V was pared by 7 bases and J by 3 bases, with 10 bases of the junction left unmatched. Germline V gene data show CDR1 as KGHDR and CDR2 as SFDVKD. In DNA, the CDR3 is TGTGCCACCAGGGCTAACGGACTAGCGGACTACACCGGGGAGCTGTTTTTT. It is translated as CATRANGLADYTGELFF.

This clonotype was seen only a few times. The chain has TRBV18 and TRBJ1-5; TRBD1 matches at 9 bases. CDR1 and CDR2 (germline): KGHSH, LQKENI. This CDR3 spans 17 amino acids. Germline trimming cut 6 bases from V and 5 bases from J; bases unmatched to any gene: 14. This chain's CDR3 is CASSRTYRRQGDQPQHF. In DNA form, the CDR3 reads TGTGCCAGCTCCCGGACATACCGAAGACAGGGGGATCAGCCCCAGCATTTT.

The V call is TRBV12-3 or TRBV12-4, the J call TRBJ1-5; maybe TRBD1 (5 bases). Trimming pared 3 bases from V and 2 bases from J, leaving 11 bases between. This CDR3 spans 15 amino acids. In DNA form, the CDR3 reads TGTGCCAGCAGTTTTGGGGGTAAGGGCAATCAGCCCCAGCATTTT. Its translation: CASSFGGKGNQPQHF.

In regard to this clonotype: At one of its ends the junction is not consistent with the germline gene, which may arise from a read error. This chain connects TRBV12-3 or TRBV12-4 to TRBJ2-3, with 7 nucleotides matching TRBD2. The CDR3 length is 16 residues. The CDR3 sequence: CASSLRERGEGDAQYF. CDR3 nucleotides: TGTGCCAGCAGTTTACGGGAGCGAGGGGAGGGAGATGCGCAGTATTTT.

The genes are TRBV4-1 and TRBJ2-5; perhaps TRBD2 as D (5 bases). Germline-derived CDR1 and CDR2 are MGHRA and YSYEKL. The CDR3 runs 15 residues. Trimming pared 1 base from V and 5 bases from J, leaving 14 bases between. CDR3 sequence reads: CASSQVWESIETQYF. CDR3 in DNA: TGCGCCAGCAGCCAAGTTTGGGAGTCGATCGAGACCCAGTACTTC.

CDR3 DNA: TGTGCCAGCAGCGCCAGAAATCCGGCCAGTCCTAATGAGCAGTTCTTC. It is translated as CASSARNPASPNEQFF. The gene calls are TRBV9 and TRBJ2-1; D uncertain. V was shortened by 3 bases and J by 7 bases, with 20 bases between the two germline ends. This CDR3 comprises 16 residues. Germline V lookup: CDR1 SGDLS, CDR2 YYNGEE.

This clonotype showed up just a few times. This sequence joins TRBV7-2 and TRBJ2-5; the D is unclear. V shed 1 base and J shed 4 bases, with 13 bases lying between them. CDR3 size: 15 residues. Germline CDR1 reads SGHTA; CDR2 reads FQGNSA. The CDR3 bases are TGTGCCAGCAGCTTAGGGGGTGAGGTAATAGAGACCCAGTACTTC. This gives the protein CASSLGGEVIETQYF.

This clonotype was picked up a small number of times. V usage is TRBV20-1 and J usage is TRBJ1-1; D is unresolved. The V gene lost 2 bases and the J gene lost 4 bases, with 11 bases spanning the gap. Germline-derived CDR1 and CDR2 are DFQATT and SNEGSKA (reference sequence). The CDR3 length is 13 residues. Written as DNA, the CDR3 is TGCAGTGCTAGATTCACCCGGGGCACTGAAGCTTTCTTT. Translation gives CSARFTRGTEAFF.

The sample holds a few counts of this clonotype. This rearrangement joins TRBV20-1 to TRBJ2-7; 12 positions match TRBD2. J gave up 5 bases and V 3 bases, and 5 bases lay outside the gene matches. Germline lookup yields CDR1 DFQATT and CDR2 SNEGSKA (reference sequence). The CDR3 consists of 14 residues. CDR3 region: CSASRLAGVNEQYF. The CDR3 DNA is TGCAGTGCTAGTAGACTAGCGGGAGTTAACGAGCAGTACTTC.

The J gene is TRBJ2-1, the V gene TRBV7-2; 8 positions match TRBD1. The tail of the sequence fits TRBJ2-7 better, so the J call may be wrong. The germline CDR1 and CDR2 sequences are SGHTA and FQGNSA. There are 17 residues in the CDR3. CDR3 region: CASSLAPGGVSSYEQYF. The CDR3 coding sequence is TGTGCCAGCAGCTTAGCCCCAGGGGGCGTAAGTTCCTACGAGCAGTACTTC.

The chain couples TRBV5-6 to TRBJ2-5, with D uncertain. Deletions cut 0 bases from V and 4 bases from J, with 7 bases between. Germline V CDR1 and CDR2: SGHDT, YYEEEE. The CDR3 is made up of 13 amino acids. In DNA, the CDR3 is TGTGCCAGCAGCTTGGAACAGCTAGAGACCCAGTACTTC. This sequence encodes CASSLEQLETQYF.

This chain links TRBV7-3 with TRBJ1-1; possibly TRBD1 for D (6 bases). The V gene's germline CDR1 is SGHTA and CDR2 FQGTGA. Trimming took 5 bases from V and 7 from J, leaving 17 bases between them. The CDR3 consists of 14 residues. The CDR3 DNA reads as TGTGCCAGCAGCCAACAGGGAGGGAGTGGTGAAGCTTTCTTT. Residues: CASSQQGGSGEAFF.

The chain is built from TRBV7-9 and TRBJ2-3, with D maybe TRBD1 (6 bases). Trimming took 4 bases from V and 3 from J, leaving 20 bases between them. The CDR3 runs 17 residues. The germline V gene has CDR1 SEHNR and CDR2 FQNEAQ (reference sequence). The CDR3 sequence is CASSSPSTGYRTDTQYF. DNA for the CDR3: TGTGCCAGCAGCTCACCTTCCACAGGGTATCGGACAGATACGCAGTATTTT.

The chain combines TRBV11-2 with TRBJ2-2; maybe TRBD1 (6 bases). This CDR3 is 14 amino acids long. Germline assignment: CDR1 SGHAT and CDR2 FQNNGV. Trimming shortened V by 5 bases and J by 6 bases, and 13 bases separated the two germline ends. The CDR3 DNA sequence: TGTGCCAGCAGCCGGACAGTTGAAGCCGGGGAGCTGTTTTTT. It translates to CASSRTVEAGELFF.